Detailed here is one T cell receptor (beta chain). The source of the sample is a study of blood T cell repertoires in COVID-19. Study background: Donors in the United States, Italy and Spain gave samples during acute or convalescent COVID-19. T cells, B-cell-depleted T cells, or PBMCs supplied cDNA or gDNA.

As originally analysed: The authors estimated nucleated cell counts from reference gene primer amplification. Some clones are missing from TCRdb's copy, which holds only in-frame ones; the method was immunoSEQ multiplex PCR. The DNA was the basis for D and trimming; V, J and clone size are from that table. This table holds 90,000 to 120,000 clones, roughly 71% found once. Sequences were obtained from peripheral blood. This TCR was sampled from a man at least 80 years old with acute or convalescent COVID-19.

CDR3 loop: CASSFAGTGPHEQYF. The CDR3 coding sequence is TGCGCCAGCAGCTTCGCTGGGACAGGGCCCCACGAGCAGTACTTC. The chain combines TRBV5-1 with TRBJ2-7, with TRBD1 matching over 9 bases. The ends lost 2 bases at V and 5 bases at J; junction bases unmatched: 8. Germline CDR1 is SGHRS and CDR2 is YFSETQ. The CDR3 covers 15 residues.